The TCR beta chain described here comes from a study of blood T cells in healthy people across ages. A second about 6 to 12 cycle PCR used barcoded and J-beta primers. TCRdb reanalysed the 5' RACE reads using MiXCR and keeps one entry per CDR3 protein. The sample gives about 930,000 distinct CDR3 sequences, around 29% of which show up once; roughly 10% is in the top ten. The CDR3 runs 16 residues. Germline V gene data show CDR1 as SGHRS and CDR2 as YFSETQ. This same sample was also part of a study on T cells of mothers and their children.

The sequencing input was blood. The TCR sequence derives from a woman in her forties in good health. This chain connects TRBV5-1 to TRBJ2-4, with D possibly called TRBD1 or TRBD2 (5 bases each). The DNA end favors TRBJ2-7, so the J call may be wrong. CDR3 DNA sequence: TGCGCCAGCAGCTTGAAATTCGGGACGGACCCCACCGAGCAGTACTTC. Its protein is CASSLKFGTDPTEQYF.